Each of the 27 T cell receptor beta chains below was sequenced from the same sample in a study of control samples from healthy donors and cancer patients (dated by TCRdb to between 2020 and 2021). Library preparation employed the immunoSEQ multiplex PCR assay. TCRdb mirrors the immuneACCESS table, restricted to in-frame sequences. Some clones are absent from its copies; in checked studies, under half trace to an unresolved V gene, and the reason for the others is unknown. The sample table lists fewer than 120,000 clones, approximately 90% of them with a count of one. Roughly 4% of the sample is taken by the ten largest. The material sequenced was PBMCs. These receptors originate from a woman aged 60 to 75 with lung cancer.

The chain has TRBV20-1 and TRBJ1-3; 8 bases fit TRBD1. The CDR3 sequence is 11 residues long. Germline V gene data show CDR1 as DFQATT and CDR2 as SNEGSKA (reference sequence). V lost 6 bases to trimming and J lost 7 bases; unmatched junction nucleotides: 2. The CDR3 sequence: CSAGQGNTIYF. DNA for the CDR3: TGCAGTGCCGGACAGGGCAACACCATATATTTT.

V is TRBV7-2 and J is TRBJ2-5; 7 nucleotides align to TRBD2. Germline V CDR1 and CDR2: SGHTA, FQGNSA. This CDR3 spans 16 amino acids. Germline trimming cut 0 bases from V and 0 bases from J; bases unmatched to any gene: 4. The CDR3 DNA reads as TGTGCCAGCAGCTTAGCCGGGACTACGAACCAAGAGACCCAGTACTTC. Its translation is CASSLAGTTNQETQYF.

The sample holds one count of this clone. J is TRBJ2-1 and V is TRBV19; D gene unclear. V was cut by 0 bases and J by 2 bases, with 8 bases left in between. This CDR3 is 15 amino acids long. From germline, CDR1 is LNHDA and CDR2 SQIVND (reference sequence). CDR3 bases: TGTGCCAGTAGTATAGACACTAACCCCTACAATGAGCAGTTCTTC. Its protein is CASSIDTNPYNEQFF.

The genes are TRBV4-2 and TRBJ2-1; D not certain. Germline V gene data show CDR1 as LGHNA and CDR2 as YNFKEQ. V shed 1 base and J shed 2 bases, with 9 bases lying between them. The CDR3 contains 15 residues. The CDR3 spells CASSQVLTAYNEQFF. The CDR3, as DNA: TGTGCCAGCAGCCAAGTACTAACCGCCTACAATGAGCAGTTCTTC.

The genes are TRBV13 and TRBJ1-4; the match to TRBD1 covers 9 bases. CDR3 length equals 15 residues. Trimming removed 4 bases from V and 7 bases from J; junction bases left unmatched: 7. Germline CDR1 reads PRHDT; CDR2 reads FYEKMQ (reference sequence). The CDR3 is CASSSKRTGVEKLFF. Here the CDR3 DNA reads TGTGCCAGCAGCTCCAAACGGACAGGGGTTGAAAAACTGTTTTTT.

V gene TRBV5-8 combines with J gene TRBJ1-1; TRBD1 is a possible D gene (5 bases). Trimming took 1 base from V and 0 from J, leaving 7 bases between them. This CDR3 region has 14 residues. Germline lookup yields CDR1 SGHTS and CDR2 YDEGEE. CDR3 protein: CASSLTGLNTEAFF. The DNA of the CDR3 is TGTGCCAGCAGCTTGACAGGTTTGAACACTGAAGCTTTCTTT.

The V and J genes are TRBV12-3 or TRBV12-4 and TRBJ1-5; no definite D call. The CDR3 spans 12 residues. With 7 bases removed from V and 7 bases from J, the gap between germline ends came to 11 bases. The CDR3 DNA reads as TGTGCCAGCAATCGAGAGGCCCAGCCCCAGCATTTT. This translates into CASNREAQPQHF.

This clone was counted between two and nine times. The V call is TRBV3-1 (or the pseudogene TRBV3-2), the J call TRBJ1-1; unclear D gene. The CDR3 is 14 residues long. The V gene's germline CDR1 is LGHDT and CDR2 YNNKEL (reference sequence). The V end lost 7 bases, the J end lost 0 bases, and 12 bases lay between the germline ends. DNA for the CDR3: TGTGCCAGCACCCCGTCGGGGATGAACACTGAAGCTTTCTTT. As protein: CASTPSGMNTEAFF.

The chain links TRBV10-3 to TRBJ1-5, with TRBD1 matching 7 bases. CDR3 length: 14 residues. Germline-derived CDR1 and CDR2 are ENHRY and SYGVKD. The J segment lost 4 bases and the V segment lost 8 bases, leaving 8 bases of the junction unmatched. The CDR3 loop is CAIGGGTENQPQHF. CDR3 DNA: TGTGCCATCGGCGGGGGGACAGAAAATCAGCCCCAGCATTTT.

Details on this clone: Other DNA sequences in this sample translate to the same CDR3. DNA for the CDR3: TGTGCCAGCAGTTACTCGGGCGAGCAGTACTTC. Translation: CASSYSGEQYF. V and J are TRBV6-5 and TRBJ2-7; no clear D. The CDR3 has 11 amino acids. The germline V gene encodes CDR1 MNHEY and CDR2 SVGAGI. Trimming took off 0 bases at V and 6 bases at J, with 3 bases between the two ends.

V gene TRBV11-3 combines with J gene TRBJ2-7, with TRBD1 identical over 7 bases. Trimming at V came to 5 bases and at J to 3 bases, leaving 1 base not matched to a gene. The germline gives CDR1 SGHNT, CDR2 YENEEA. This CDR3 is built from 12 residues. The CDR3 DNA reads as TGTGCCAGCAGCGACAGGGTCTACGAGCAGTACTTC. It specifies CASSDRVYEQYF.

The J gene is TRBJ2-1, the V gene TRBV5-1, with D possibly being TRBD1 or TRBD2 (5 bases each). The CDR3 spans 15 residues. V was clipped by 4 bases and J by 6 bases, with 17 bases between them. The germline CDR1 and CDR2 sequences are SGHRS and YFSETQ. The CDR3 nucleotides are TGCGCCAGCAGCCCCGGGGACGTATCGGTCAATGAGCAGTTCTTC. It is translated as CASSPGDVSVNEQFF.

CDR3 sequence reads: CASSPTGELGSPLHF. The CDR3 DNA sequence: TGTGCCAGCAGCCCGACAGGGGAGCTGGGATCACCCCTCCACTTT. The chain employs TRBV6-5 and TRBJ1-6; 8 positions match TRBD1. The germline gives CDR1 MNHEY, CDR2 SVGAGI. J gave up 10 bases and V 6 bases, and 11 bases lay outside the gene matches. CDR3 size: 15 residues.

The V call is TRBV7-2, the J call TRBJ2-5; 7 bases are shared with TRBD1. The germline V gene has CDR1 SGHTA and CDR2 FQGNSA. The CDR3 contains 13 residues. J gave up 5 bases and V 8 bases, and 8 bases lay outside the gene matches. This CDR3 reads CASRRGSRETQYF. The DNA for the CDR3 is TGTGCCAGCCGCAGGGGGTCTAGGGAGACCCAGTACTTC.

This chain uses TRBV5-1 with TRBJ2-7, with TRBD1 identical over 7 bases. The CDR3 is 14 residues long. Germline CDR1 and CDR2: SGHRS and YFSETQ. V shed 4 bases and J 2 bases; nucleotides not matched to a gene: 6. The CDR3 protein is CASSSTGAAYEQYF. Here the CDR3 DNA reads TGCGCCAGCAGCAGTACAGGGGCGGCCTACGAGCAGTACTTC.

The CDR3 here is CASSLQRTNFYEQYF. The CDR3 DNA sequence: TGTGCCAGCAGTTTACAAAGAACGAATTTCTACGAGCAGTACTTC. The rearrangement links TRBV27 to TRBJ2-7; no firm D call. The CDR3 has 15 residues. Trimming took off 2 bases at V and 3 bases at J, with 14 bases between the two ends. Germline CDR1 and CDR2: MNHEY and SMNVEV (reference sequence).

V gene TRBV7-9 combines with J gene TRBJ1-4; 7 bases fit TRBD1. Germline CDR1 SEHNR, CDR2 FQNEAQ (reference sequence). V shed 11 bases and J 0 bases; nucleotides not matched to a gene: 12. The CDR3 sequence is 16 residues long. The CDR3 loop is CAVQGPPYATNEKLFF. The CDR3 DNA follows: TGTGCCGTACAGGGGCCCCCCTATGCAACTAATGAAAAACTGTTTTTT.

The gene calls are TRBV27 and TRBJ2-1; no clear D gene. V lost 3 bases to trimming and J lost 6 bases, with 9 bases between them. In germline, CDR1 is MNHEY, CDR2 SMNVEV (reference sequence). This CDR3 is built from 13 residues. DNA of the CDR3: TGTGCCAGCAGTTTGGGTCCGGTCAATGAGCAGTTCTTC. Residues: CASSLGPVNEQFF.

J is TRBJ2-1 and V is TRBV19, with D unresolved. V shed 3 bases and J shed 4 bases, with 13 bases lying between them. The CDR3 totals 15 residues. Germline CDR1 LNHDA, CDR2 SQIVND (reference sequence). For the CDR3, the DNA is TGTGCCAGTAGTATCGGTTTCAACCTTTACAATGAGCAGTTCTTC. Translation gives CASSIGFNLYNEQFF.

The chain employs TRBV5-1 and TRBJ2-1; 16 nucleotides match TRBD2. V shed 1 base, J shed 10 bases, and the junction held 11 bases outside the gene matches. The CDR3 has 18 amino acids. Germline lookup yields CDR1 SGHRS and CDR2 YFSETQ. The CDR3 nucleotides are TGCGCCAGCAGCTTGATGGGACTAGCGGGGGGGGGCTTTGAGGAGCAGTTCTTC. Amino acids: CASSLMGLAGGGFEEQFF.

Only one count was recorded for this clone. This chain connects TRBV12-5 to TRBJ1-6, with D hard to call. Germline V CDR1 and CDR2: LGHNT, FRNRAP. The CDR3 length is 13 residues. Trimming cost V 1 base and J 10 bases, with 8 bases left between them. The CDR3 protein is CASGLEALSPLHF. CDR3 in DNA: TGTGCTAGTGGTTTGGAGGCCTTGTCACCCCTCCACTTT.

The rearrangement links TRBV12-3 or TRBV12-4 to TRBJ1-2; no definite D call. Trimming left V 3 bases short and J 8 bases short, with 10 bases between. The CDR3 extends over 12 amino acids. CDR3 amino acids: CASSFEGGGYTF. Written as DNA, the CDR3 is TGTGCCAGCAGTTTTGAGGGAGGAGGCTACACCTTC.

The chain uses TRBV4-1 and TRBJ2-5, with 7 bases identical to TRBD1. The CDR3 runs 15 residues. In germline, CDR1 is MGHRA, CDR2 YSYEKL. J gave up 3 bases and V 0 bases, and 4 bases lay outside the gene matches. The CDR3 nucleotides are TGCGCCAGCAGCCAAGATACAGGGGTCGAAGAGACCCAGTACTTC. Protein: CASSQDTGVEETQYF.

CDR3 loop: CASSPQGKGAEQYF. The CDR3, as DNA: TGTGCCAGCAGCCCCCAGGGAAAAGGGGCCGAGCAGTACTTC. The J gene is TRBJ2-7, the V gene TRBV3-1 (or the pseudogene TRBV3-2); D perhaps matches TRBD1 (5 bases). The V gene lost 4 bases and the J gene lost 6 bases, with 16 bases spanning the gap. Germline V gene data show CDR1 as LGHDT and CDR2 as YNNKEL (reference sequence). The CDR3 extends over 14 amino acids.

The J gene is TRBJ2-3, the V gene TRBV7-3, with D perhaps TRBD1 (5 bases). This CDR3 contains 15 residues. V lost 7 bases, J lost 3 bases, and 17 bases lay in between. Germline assignment: CDR1 SGHTA and CDR2 FQGTGA. The DNA for the CDR3 is TGTGCCAGCAATCCTTCAGGGTTTCTGACAGATACGCAGTATTTT. It encodes CASNPSGFLTDTQYF.

As for this clone: This sample also contains other DNA sequences that code for the same CDR3. The chain recombines TRBV5-1 with TRBJ1-4; 9 bases line up with TRBD1. The CDR3 sequence is 14 residues long. Germline V gene sequence: CDR1 SGHRS, CDR2 YFSETQ. The V and J ends lost 0 bases and 7 bases, in that order; junction bases with no gene match: 1. In nucleotides, the CDR3 is TGCGCCAGCAGCTTGGGACAGGGGGGTGAAAAACTGTTTTTT. Amino acid sequence: CASSLGQGGEKLFF.

The J gene is TRBJ2-1, the V gene TRBV19; TRBD2 might be the D (6 bases). Germline V gene lookup returns CDR1 LNHDA and CDR2 SQIVND (reference sequence). The CDR3 runs 16 residues. V was trimmed by 5 bases and J by 7 bases, leaving 21 bases between them. CDR3: CASSLSGDGVGNEQFF. In DNA form, the CDR3 reads TGTGCCAGTAGTCTTAGCGGAGACGGCGTGGGAAATGAGCAGTTCTTC.